What follows are 24 T cell receptor beta chains derived from one specimen sequenced in a study of spatial heterogeneity in lung cancer. TCRdb recomputed calls from the 5' RACE reads with MiXCR, one row per CDR3 protein. The profile shows fewer than 20,000 distinct CDR3 sequences, 9% to 10% of them singletons. Noted time point: blood at routine non-recurrence follow-up after resection. Material: PBMCs, obtained at follow-up. Receptors originate from a male donor with early-stage non-small cell lung cancer.

This clonotype appeared many times. The chain uses TRBV18 and TRBJ2-7; 11 nucleotides line up with TRBD1. CDR1 is KGHSH, CDR2 LQKENI, per germline. V lost 8 bases, J lost 0 bases, and 6 bases stayed unmatched. CDR3 size: 15 residues. Here the CDR3 reads CASRRTGGGSYEQYF. CDR3 in DNA: TGTGCCAGCCGACGGACAGGGGGCGGCTCCTACGAGCAGTACTTC.

With regard to this clonotype: A read error may explain this, as a much larger clone is one base away. The CDR3 carries no conserved terminal phenylalanine or tryptophan, so it likely arises from a read error. The rearrangement joins TRBV6-2 or TRBV6-3 to TRBJ1-2, with D unresolved. Germline V lookup: CDR1 MNHEY, CDR2 SVGEGT. This CDR3 spans 11 amino acids. V was cut by 3 bases and J by 5 bases, with 4 bases left in between. In DNA form, the CDR3 reads TGTGCCAGCAGTTATATATATGGCTACACCCTC. Protein: CASSYIYGYTL.

This clonotype was counted ten times or more. This chain links TRBV29-1 with TRBJ2-1; TRBD1 matches at 9 bases. The V segment lost 7 bases and the J segment 11 bases; nucleotides outside the gene matches: 9. This CDR3 contains 12 residues. Germline loops: CDR1 SQVTM, CDR2 ANQGSEA. The DNA for the CDR3 is TGCAGCGGCCGGACAGGGGCCGGAAAGCAGTTCTTC. Its protein is CSGRTGAGKQFF.

The chain has TRBV5-1 and TRBJ2-7, with 7 bases lining up with TRBD1. The CDR3 sequence is 15 residues long. V gave up 0 bases and J gave up 2 bases; unmatched junction bases: 5. Germline CDR1 and CDR2: SGHRS and YFSETQ. CDR3 residues: CASSLAAGTAYEQYF. The CDR3 DNA sequence: TGCGCCAGCAGCTTGGCCGCTGGGACAGCCTACGAGCAGTACTTC.

V and J are TRBV12-3 or TRBV12-4 and TRBJ2-3; D perhaps matches TRBD2 (6 bases). V lost 3 bases to trimming and J lost 4 bases, with 14 bases between them. This CDR3 comprises 15 residues. The CDR3 region is CASSFRTMAADTQYF. The DNA for the CDR3 is TGTGCCAGCAGTTTTAGGACTATGGCCGCAGATACGCAGTATTTT.

This clonotype was recorded at least ten times. The rearrangement links TRBV21-1 to TRBJ2-1; TRBD2 is the table's D call, not checked against the DNA. TRBV21-1 is a pseudogene segment. This CDR3 has 19 residues. CDR3 in amino acids: CASTSPRPGTTSGRNEQFF. DNA for the CDR3: TGTGCCAGCACCTCCCCCCGCCCTGGCACCACTAGCGGGAGGAATGAGCAGTTCTTC.

CDR3 in DNA: TGTGCCAGCAGCTTAGATAGGGGTAGCTCCCCCTTTGGAGGGAATGAGCAGTTCTTC. Translated, it gives CASSLDRGSSPFGGNEQFF. The rearrangement links TRBV11-2 to TRBJ2-1, with D maybe TRBD2 (6 bases). V gave up 0 bases and J gave up 7 bases, with 25 bases separating them. Germline CDR1 reads SGHAT; CDR2 reads FQNNGV. The CDR3 consists of 19 residues.

This clonotype showed up just a few times. The chain links TRBV7-2 to TRBJ1-2; a possible D gene is TRBD1 (5 bases). Between the trimmed V and J ends, which lost 1 base and 7 bases, there was a span of 13 bases. Germline CDR1 is SGHTA and CDR2 is FQGNSA. This CDR3 comprises 14 residues. CDR3: CASSLVGGVSGYTF. The CDR3 nucleotides read TGTGCCAGCAGCTTAGTTGGGGGAGTGAGTGGCTACACCTTC.

The rearrangement uses TRBV4-2 and TRBJ1-5, with D possibly matching TRBD1 (5 bases). This CDR3 comprises 15 residues. Germline CDR1 and CDR2: LGHNA and YNFKEQ. V was clipped by 3 bases and J by 5 bases, with 14 bases between them. CDR3 region: CASSHTGLGDQPQHF. DNA of the CDR3: TGTGCCAGCAGCCACACGGGGCTTGGGGATCAGCCCCAGCATTTT.

This clonotype was observed many times. The CDR3 DNA follows: TGTGCCAGCAGCCCACTCCGGGACGGAGCCTACGAGCAGTACTTC. It yields the protein CASSPLRDGAYEQYF. V and J are TRBV6-2 or TRBV6-3 and TRBJ2-7; the D call may be TRBD1 or TRBD2 (5 bases each). There are 15 residues in the CDR3. Germline CDR1 reads MNHEY; CDR2 reads SVGEGT. The germline V and J ends were trimmed by 6 bases and 2 bases, with 17 bases remaining between them.

This chain links TRBV5-1 with TRBJ1-1; D remains unclear. V lost 3 bases and J lost 3, with 12 bases in between. In germline, CDR1 is SGHRS, CDR2 YFSETQ. The CDR3 runs to 14 residues. The CDR3 bases are TGCGCCAGCAGCTCCTCGGACGGTTACACTGAAGCTTTCTTT. Residues: CASSSSDGYTEAFF.

Only one count was recorded for this clonotype. The genes are TRBV20-1 and TRBJ1-1; D perhaps matches TRBD1 (6 bases). Germline V gene lookup returns CDR1 DFQATT and CDR2 SNEGSKA (reference sequence). V was cut by 0 bases and J by 0 bases, with 11 bases left in between. This CDR3 has 15 amino acids. The CDR3 DNA sequence: TGCAGTGCTAGAGATTATGGACAGATGAACACTGAAGCTTTCTTT. Translating gives CSARDYGQMNTEAFF.

This clonotype was counted ten times or more. The chain links TRBV18 to TRBJ2-6; perhaps D is TRBD1 or TRBD2 (5 bases each). The CDR3 runs to 18 residues. The V gene's germline CDR1 is KGHSH and CDR2 LQKENI. Trimming shortened V by 3 bases and J by 0 bases, and 15 bases separated the two germline ends. CDR3 DNA: TGTGCCAGCTCACCCGGGGCCGGGTTGCGCTCTGGGGCCAACGTCCTGACTTTC. It translates to CASSPGAGLRSGANVLTF. The complete variable domain, with remaining parts taken from reference TRBV18 and TRBJ2-6, reads NAGVMQNPRHLVRRRGQEARLRCSPMKGHSHVYWYRQLPEEGLKFMVYLQKENIIDESGMPKERFSAEFPKEGPSILRIQQVVRGDSAAYFCASSPGAGLRSGANVLTFGAGSRLTVL.

This clonotype appeared many times. The chain carries TRBV7-9 and TRBJ2-7, with D unclear. In germline, CDR1 is SEHNR, CDR2 FQNEAQ (reference sequence). The CDR3 covers 11 residues. The V gene lost 5 bases and the J gene lost 6 bases, with 8 bases spanning the gap. CDR3 in amino acids: CASSPSSEQYF. The CDR3 nucleotides read TGTGCCAGCAGCCCAAGCTCCGAGCAGTACTTC.

With respect to this clonotype: This may come from a read error, since a much larger clone is one base off. The V call is TRBV7-9, the J call TRBJ1-2; D gene unclear. Germline V gene sequence: CDR1 SEHNR, CDR2 FQNEAQ (reference sequence). With 2 bases removed from V and 5 bases from J, the gap between germline ends came to 6 bases. This CDR3 region has 12 residues. As DNA, the CDR3 is TGTGCCAGCAGCTTAATGGGATATGGCTACACCTTC. Amino acid sequence: CASSLMGYGYTF.

Remarks on this clonotype: A much larger clone differs from this one at a single base, so this may be a read error. The gene calls are TRBV14 and TRBJ2-1; possible D gene TRBD2, 6 bases. V lost 4 bases and J 8 bases, leaving 21 bases between the germline ends. The CDR3 has 16 residues. The germline V gene encodes CDR1 SGHDN and CDR2 FVKESK. The CDR3 sequence is CASSPLSEGLLDEQFF. In DNA form, the CDR3 reads TGTGCCAGCAGCCCCCTCTCGGAGGGGCTACTCGATGAGCAGTTCTTC.

This clonotype was seen many times. The rearrangement links TRBV4-2 to TRBJ1-4, with 7 bases matching TRBD1. The germline gives CDR1 LGHNA, CDR2 YNFKEQ. With 4 bases clipped from V and 8 bases from J, the junction kept 10 bases outside the gene matches. This CDR3 has 15 amino acids. The CDR3: CASSLEFGQDEKLFF. Written as DNA, the CDR3 is TGTGCCAGCAGCCTGGAGTTTGGACAGGACGAAAAACTGTTTTTT.

This chain uses TRBV13 with TRBJ2-7; 10 nucleotides match TRBD1. The CDR3 is 21 residues long. V dropped 5 bases and J dropped 1; count of bases not matched to a gene: 23. Germline CDR1 is PRHDT and CDR2 is FYEKMQ (reference sequence). Here the CDR3 reads CASSPKTGGRTSDSQSYEQYF. The CDR3 bases are TGTGCCAGCAGCCCAAAGACAGGGGGCCGGACATCTGACAGCCAATCCTACGAGCAGTACTTC.

At least ten counts were recorded for this clonotype. This CDR3 reads CASSQGAGVNEQFF. Here the CDR3 DNA reads TGCGCCAGCAGCCAAGGGGCGGGAGTCAATGAGCAGTTCTTC. The chain carries TRBV4-1 and TRBJ2-1, with 7 nucleotides matching TRBD2. CDR1 and CDR2 from the germline V gene are MGHRA and YSYEKL. The CDR3 loop spans 14 amino acids. V shed 1 base, J shed 6 bases, and the junction held 3 bases outside the gene matches.

By share, this clonotype counts as medium-sized. J is TRBJ2-5 and V is TRBV7-2; unclear D gene. With 5 bases removed from V and 5 bases from J, the gap between germline ends came to 15 bases. This CDR3 has 14 residues. Per the germline V gene, CDR1 is SGHTA and CDR2 is FQGNSA. The CDR3 here is CASSPVSAKETQYF. The CDR3 DNA reads as TGTGCCAGCAGCCCAGTCAGCGCGAAGGAGACCCAGTACTTC.

This clonotype occurred many times. The rearrangement uses TRBV6-5 and TRBJ1-2; possible D gene TRBD1, 5 bases. In germline, CDR1 is MNHEY, CDR2 SVGAGI. Trimming cost V 3 bases and J 13 bases, with 12 bases left between them. This CDR3 comprises 11 residues. The CDR3 here is CASSYPGPPTF. The CDR3 nucleotides are TGTGCCAGCAGTTATCCGGGGCCCCCCACCTTC.

At least ten counts were recorded for this clonotype. This chain connects TRBV28 to TRBJ2-2, with TRBD1 matching over 10 bases. The CDR3 runs to 16 residues. With V trimmed by 6 bases and J by 3 bases, 7 bases remained unmatched. Germline V gene sequence: CDR1 MDHEN, CDR2 SYDVKM. The chain's CDR3 is CASRSTGGTDTGELFF. The CDR3 DNA reads TGTGCCAGCAGGTCGACAGGGGGCACGGACACCGGGGAGCTGTTTTTT.

The chain joins TRBV19 to TRBJ1-5; possible D gene TRBD1, 6 bases. Trimming took 5 bases from V and 6 from J, leaving 11 bases between them. Germline V gene sequence: CDR1 LNHDA, CDR2 SQIVND (reference sequence). CDR3 length: 13 residues. The CDR3 loop reads CASSSTGTQPQHF. The DNA of the CDR3 is TGTGCCAGTAGTTCCACAGGGACTCAGCCCCAGCATTTT.

This clonotype was recorded at least ten times. This sequence joins TRBV6-1 and TRBJ1-2; D remains ambiguous. The CDR3 contains 14 residues. Germline CDR1 is MNHNS and CDR2 is SASEGT. Trimming removed 3 bases at V and 4 bases at J, with 12 bases between. CDR3 residues: CASSETGGTYGYTF. DNA of the CDR3: TGTGCCAGCAGTGAGACGGGAGGAACCTATGGCTACACCTTC.